A selection of T cell receptor beta chains follows, all from one sample in a study of metastatic and nonmetastatic thyroid tumors. Via MiXCR, TCRdb re-called the PCR reads. The data show about 92,000 clones, about 16% seen once. The material sequenced was blood. These receptors were obtained from a female donor with papillary thyroid cancer or a benign thyroid nodule (not recorded which). Some clones in this sample may be carry-over from other donors' samples. Each CDR3 is given with its conserved first and last residue. A D gene is named only where the DNA matches it firmly. Where a row states a size, it is once, few, many or the class of an expanded clone; other rows omit it.

d_call: -
v_call: TRBV3-1
j_call: TRBJ1-6
clone_size: many
cdr3_nt: TGTGCCAGCAGCCAAGGGGGCCAGGGAGCGGGACCCCTCCACTTT
cdr3_aa: CASSQGGQGAGPLHF

d_call: -
v_call: TRBV6-4
j_call: TRBJ2-7
clone_size: -
cdr3_nt: TGTGCCAACAGTGAATATCCCGAGGAGTACGAGCAGTACTTC
cdr3_aa: CANSEYPEEYEQYF

d_call: -
v_call: TRBV30
j_call: TRBJ1-5
clone_size: many
cdr3_nt: TGTGCCTGGGCTCCGGGGGGCGCCTCGAATCAGCCCCAGCATTTT
cdr3_aa: CAWAPGGASNQPQHF

d_call: -
v_call: TRBV10-1
j_call: TRBJ1-4
clone_size: many
cdr3_nt: TGCGCCAGCAGTGAATTCCAGGGGCCCAACGAAAAACTGTTTTTT
cdr3_aa: CASSEFQGPNEKLFF

d_call: -
v_call: TRBV20-1
j_call: TRBJ1-2
clone_size: many
cdr3_nt: TGCATGTGTTCCCCTAACTATGGCTACACCTTC
cdr3_aa: CMCSPNYGYTF

d_call: TRBD2
v_call: TRBV19
j_call: TRBJ2-5
clone_size: many
cdr3_nt: TGTGCCAGTAGTCTCGGGACCGGGAGGAAGGAGACCCAGTACTTC
cdr3_aa: CASSLGTGRKETQYF

d_call: -
v_call: TRBV4-3
j_call: TRBJ1-6
clone_size: -
cdr3_nt: TGCGCCAGCAGCCAAGATCACGGGCCCCATTCACCCCTCCACTTT
cdr3_aa: CASSQDHGPHSPLHF

d_call: -
v_call: TRBV30
j_call: TRBJ1-6
clone_size: many
cdr3_nt: TGTGCCTGGAGGGAGGGGATCTATAATTCACCCCTCCACTTT
cdr3_aa: CAWREGIYNSPLHF

d_call: -
v_call: TRBV12-3/TRBV12-4
j_call: TRBJ1-5
clone_size: many
cdr3_nt: TGTGCCAGCAGTTTAGGGGGGGCCAACATGGCCCAGCATTTT
cdr3_aa: CASSLGGANMAQHF

d_call: -
v_call: TRBV28
j_call: TRBJ2-7
clone_size: many
cdr3_nt: TGTGCCAGCAGTTTTCATCGTACTCTCAGGGGTTACGAGCAGTACTTC
cdr3_aa: CASSFHRTLRGYEQYF

d_call: -
v_call: TRBV18
j_call: TRBJ2-7
clone_size: few
cdr3_nt: TGTGCCAGCTCATCCGGTACAGCCTACGAGCAGTACTTT
cdr3_aa: CASSSGTAYEQYF

d_call: TRBD2
v_call: TRBV6-1
j_call: TRBJ2-5
clone_size: many
cdr3_nt: TGTGCCAGCAGCTATGGGACTAGCGGGGGGCAGGGGACCCAGTACTTC
cdr3_aa: CASSYGTSGGQGTQYF

d_call: -
v_call: TRBV9
j_call: TRBJ2-1
clone_size: few
cdr3_nt: TGTGCCAGCAGCCCGGGCGGATTACTAGTCTGGTTCTTC
cdr3_aa: CASSPGGLLVWFF

d_call: -
v_call: TRBV14
j_call: TRBJ2-7
clone_size: -
cdr3_nt: TGTGCCAGCAGCCAAGTGACAGGCAACAGATACTACGAGCAGTACTTC
cdr3_aa: CASSQVTGNRYYEQYF

d_call: -
v_call: TRBV12-3/TRBV12-4
j_call: TRBJ2-7
clone_size: -
cdr3_nt: TGTGCTAGCAGTTTATCTGTTGGTGGTAGAAGCTCCTACGAGCAGTACTTC
cdr3_aa: CASSLSVGGRSSYEQYF

d_call: TRBD1
v_call: TRBV6-1
j_call: TRBJ1-3
clone_size: -
cdr3_nt: TGTGCCAGCAGTGCACAACAGGGGCGAGGTGGAAACACCATATATTTT
cdr3_aa: CASSAQQGRGGNTIYF

d_call: -
v_call: TRBV9
j_call: TRBJ1-5
clone_size: many
cdr3_nt: TGTGCCAGCGGGGGAGCCCAGCCCCAGCATTTT
cdr3_aa: CASGGAQPQHF

d_call: TRBD2
v_call: TRBV16
j_call: TRBJ2-2
clone_size: many
cdr3_nt: TGTGCCAGCAGCCAACCTAAAACCCCCGGGAGGGGATGGAACACCGGGGAGCTGTTTTTT
cdr3_aa: CASSQPKTPGRGWNTGELFF

d_call: TRBD1
v_call: TRBV6-5
j_call: TRBJ1-5
clone_size: -
cdr3_nt: TGTGCCAGCAGTTCATCCCCAGGGGGGTATAGTAATCAGCCCCAGCATTTT
cdr3_aa: CASSSSPGGYSNQPQHF

d_call: -
v_call: TRBV7-8
j_call: TRBJ1-1
clone_size: many
cdr3_nt: TGTGCCAGCAGCAACCCAGGCGGGAACACTGAAGCTTTCTTT
cdr3_aa: CASSNPGGNTEAFF

d_call: -
v_call: TRBV12-3/TRBV12-4
j_call: TRBJ1-5
clone_size: many
cdr3_nt: TGTGCCAGCAGTTTAGGATGGGATCATCAGCCCCAGCATTTT
cdr3_aa: CASSLGWDHQPQHF

d_call: -
v_call: TRBV18
j_call: TRBJ2-5
clone_size: many
cdr3_nt: TGTGCCAGCTCACCACAACAGGGCCTCCAAGAGACCCAGTACTTC
cdr3_aa: CASSPQQGLQETQYF

d_call: TRBD1
v_call: TRBV6-2/TRBV6-3
j_call: TRBJ1-6
clone_size: many
cdr3_nt: TGTGCCAGCAACGACGGACAGGCGACCTATTCACCCCTCCACTTT
cdr3_aa: CASNDGQATYSPLHF

d_call: TRBD2
v_call: TRBV11-2
j_call: TRBJ2-2
clone_size: many
cdr3_nt: TGTGCCAGCAGCTTAAGGCCTAGCGGGGGGTCTGGTCAGCTGTTTTTT
cdr3_aa: CASSLRPSGGSGQLFF

d_call: -
v_call: TRBV11-2
j_call: TRBJ2-1
clone_size: many
cdr3_nt: TGTGCCAGCAGCCGAGGGGTCGGGAGCTCCTACAATGAGCAGTTCTTC
cdr3_aa: CASSRGVGSSYNEQFF

d_call: TRBD2
v_call: TRBV5-1
j_call: TRBJ2-1
clone_size: -
cdr3_nt: TGCGCCAGCAGCTTGGTGGCGGGGGGTGGCAACAATGAGCACTTCTTC
cdr3_aa: CASSLVAGGGNNEHFF

d_call: -
v_call: TRBV15
j_call: TRBJ1-6
clone_size: few
cdr3_nt: TGTGCCACCAGCGTCAAAACAGGTGGTAATTCACCCCCCCACTTT
cdr3_aa: CATSVKTGGNSPPHF

d_call: -
v_call: TRBV6-1
j_call: TRBJ1-1
clone_size: -
cdr3_nt: TGTGCCAGCAAGAGGCATGCAGGGAACACTGAAGCTTTCTTT
cdr3_aa: CASKRHAGNTEAFF

d_call: -
v_call: TRBV4-1
j_call: TRBJ1-1
clone_size: many
cdr3_nt: TGCGCCAGCAGCCACGTACAGGGTAGAAACACTGAAGCTTTCTTT
cdr3_aa: CASSHVQGRNTEAFF

d_call: -
v_call: TRBV20-1
j_call: TRBJ2-7
clone_size: many
cdr3_nt: TGCAGTGCTGACGGCGGGGTCCGCTACGAGCAGTACTTC
cdr3_aa: CSADGGVRYEQYF

d_call: -
v_call: TRBV3-1
j_call: TRBJ2-7
clone_size: many
cdr3_nt: TGTGCCAGCAGCCAAGATCTAGGGCAGGGGACGAACGAGCAGTACTTC
cdr3_aa: CASSQDLGQGTNEQYF

d_call: TRBD2
v_call: TRBV20-1
j_call: TRBJ2-7
clone_size: -
cdr3_nt: TGCAGTGCTACACCACCTGGGACTACAAGAGCTAACGAGCAGTACTTC
cdr3_aa: CSATPPGTTRANEQYF

d_call: TRBD2
v_call: TRBV2
j_call: TRBJ2-5
clone_size: many
cdr3_nt: TGTGCCAGCGGGGGACTAGCGGGGTTCCAAGAGACCCAGTACTTC
cdr3_aa: CASGGLAGFQETQYF

d_call: -
v_call: TRBV6-1
j_call: TRBJ1-5
clone_size: many
cdr3_nt: TGTGCCAGCATTGTATCGGGGCAAACAAGGGGCAATCAGCCCCAGCATTTT
cdr3_aa: CASIVSGQTRGNQPQHF

d_call: TRBD1
v_call: TRBV28
j_call: TRBJ2-2
clone_size: many
cdr3_nt: TGTGCCAGCAGCTTCGACAGGGGGGTGGGCACCGGGGAGCTGTTTTTT
cdr3_aa: CASSFDRGVGTGELFF

d_call: TRBD1
v_call: TRBV6-2/TRBV6-3
j_call: TRBJ2-3
clone_size: many
cdr3_nt: TGTGCCAGCAGACGGACAGGAATTACAGATACGCAGTATTTT
cdr3_aa: CASRRTGITDTQYF

d_call: -
v_call: TRBV7-9
j_call: TRBJ2-7
clone_size: many
cdr3_nt: TGTGCCAGCAGCTTAGAGGGCGGAATCTACGAGCAGTACTTC
cdr3_aa: CASSLEGGIYEQYF

d_call: -
v_call: TRBV10-3
j_call: TRBJ1-1
clone_size: many
cdr3_nt: TGTGCCATCAAGGGGTGGGGGGAGTACACTGAAGCTTTCTTT
cdr3_aa: CAIKGWGEYTEAFF

d_call: -
v_call: TRBV19
j_call: TRBJ2-1
clone_size: many
cdr3_nt: TGTGCCAGTAGAAACAGGGGGGGCGGGCAGTTCTTC
cdr3_aa: CASRNRGGGQFF

d_call: -
v_call: TRBV7-3
j_call: TRBJ2-7
clone_size: few
cdr3_nt: TGTGCCAGCAGCCAAGGAGGGCAGGGCCACGAGCAGTACTTC
cdr3_aa: CASSQGGQGHEQYF

d_call: -
v_call: TRBV3-1
j_call: TRBJ1-2
clone_size: many
cdr3_nt: TGTGCCAGCAGCCAAGGACAGGCTATCTCCTATGGCTACACCTTC
cdr3_aa: CASSQGQAISYGYTF

d_call: -
v_call: TRBV20-1
j_call: TRBJ2-7
clone_size: once
cdr3_nt: TGCAGTGCTAGTCGCCGACTACCCTACGAGCAGTACTTT
cdr3_aa: CSASRRLPYEQYF

d_call: TRBD2
v_call: TRBV29-1
j_call: TRBJ2-5
clone_size: many
cdr3_nt: TGCAGCGCCGGACTAGGCGAAGAGACCCAGTACTTC
cdr3_aa: CSAGLGEETQYF

d_call: -
v_call: TRBV28
j_call: TRBJ1-5
clone_size: many
cdr3_nt: TGTGCCAGCCACGGAGTGGGGAATCAGCCCCAGCATTTT
cdr3_aa: CASHGVGNQPQHF

d_call: -
v_call: TRBV20-1
j_call: TRBJ2-7
clone_size: many
cdr3_nt: TGCAGTGCTAGGTTAGAGAGAGCCTACGAGCAGTACTTC
cdr3_aa: CSARLERAYEQYF

d_call: TRBD2
v_call: TRBV5-1
j_call: TRBJ2-4
clone_size: -
cdr3_nt: TGCGCCAGCAGCTTGGACGGCGGGGGGGCCGGAAACATTCAGTACTTC
cdr3_aa: CASSLDGGGAGNIQYF

d_call: -
v_call: TRBV20-1
j_call: TRBJ2-7
clone_size: many
cdr3_nt: TGCAGTGCTAGAGATGCCGTAGGCTCCTACGAGCAGTACTTC
cdr3_aa: CSARDAVGSYEQYF